This T cell receptor (beta chain) was recorded in a study of identical twins. Study-level results: Invariant MAIT and iNKT cells are populations that could partly confound zero-insertion analyses. The authors drew conclusions from cross-sectional statistical analysis rather than following the same donors. Twins showed weaker excess sharing in their beta out-of-frame sequences.

This clonotype came up many times. No antigen is known for it. One entry per CDR3 protein, called by TCRdb with MiXCR from the 5' RACE reads. The profile shows about 690,000 distinct CDR3 sequences, roughly 20% of them singletons. The CDR3 contains 12 residues. V lost 6 bases to trimming and J lost 0 bases, with 6 bases between them. Separately, the same data were catalogued under a study of T cells expressing NK-cell markers. That source notes: The CD3+CD56-NKG2C+ fraction of several donors was also led by these clonotypes.

This sequence originates from a woman aged 18-29 years in good health. V usage is TRBV12-3 or TRBV12-4 and J usage is TRBJ2-7; the D is unclear. The specimen sequenced was PBMCs. The CDR3 here is CASSPDSYEQYF. The CDR3 DNA follows: TGTGCCAGCAGCCCGGACTCCTACGAGCAGTACTTC.